This T cell receptor beta chain was recorded in a study of shared clonotypes between healthy human individuals. Only in-frame clones appear in the TCRdb table, and some are missing; sequencing was by immunoSEQ multiplex PCR. The table has approximately 940,000 clones, over 75% seen once. The study drew its donors from healthy HIV-negative adults without recent acute infections or vaccinations. Germline loops: CDR1 SGHRS, CDR2 YFSETQ. The germline V and J ends were trimmed by 0 bases and 4 bases, with 10 bases remaining between them. This CDR3 comprises 14 residues. Concerning this clone itself: Its antigen remains unknown.

Study-wide points: When naive CD4 clonotypes were compared across a few donors, roughly 4.9% were shared.

Input material: memory CD4+ T cells sorted from blood. The subset denotes: CD45RA-negative fraction. The clonotype originates from a young man in good health. J is TRBJ1-2 and V is TRBV5-1; D is possibly TRBD1 (6 bases). The CDR3 protein is CASSLEGGAYGYTF. As DNA, the CDR3 is TGCGCCAGCAGCTTGGAGGGGGGTGCCTATGGCTACACCTTC.